The 28 T cell receptor beta chains below were found in one sample sequenced in a study of cytomegalovirus exposure and HLA in healthy donors. A multiplex PCR was run with 60 Vbeta primers and 13 Jbeta primers. Assay used: immunoSEQ multiplex PCR; TCRdb lists only in-frame clones, some missing. In the table there are some 200,000 clones, approximately 80% of which are singletons. Sequencing was performed on PBMCs. Source of these receptors: a boy between 2 and 10 years old in good health and CMV-seronegative.

This clone appeared a few times. The chain uses TRBV10-1 and TRBJ1-1; D gene ambiguous. V dropped 0 bases and J dropped 5 bases, with 7 bases sitting between them. Germline CDR1 reads WNHNN; CDR2 reads SYGVQD (reference sequence). The CDR3 is made up of 13 amino acids. CDR3 loop: CASSESRGTEAFF. The CDR3 DNA is TGCGCCAGCAGTGAGTCGAGAGGGACTGAAGCTTTCTTT.

This chain uses TRBV5-4 with TRBJ2-6; D unresolved. V was cut by 4 bases and J by 4 bases, with 15 bases left in between. This CDR3 comprises 16 residues. Germline lookup yields CDR1 SGHNT and CDR2 YYREEE (reference sequence). In DNA, the CDR3 is TGTGCCAGCAGCCCCCCCGCGTGGGCCGGGGCCAACGTCCTGACTTTC. Translation gives CASSPPAWAGANVLTF.

V usage is TRBV5-4 and J usage is TRBJ2-1; possible D gene TRBD2, 5 bases. The CDR3 is 15 residues long. The V end lost 1 base, the J end lost 3 bases, and 11 bases lay between the germline ends. Germline CDR1 reads SGHNT; CDR2 reads YYREEE (reference sequence). For the CDR3, the DNA is TGTGCCAGCAGCTTGACGGGATGGGGCTACAATGAGCAGTTCTTC. Translation: CASSLTGWGYNEQFF.

The chain uses TRBV6-5 and TRBJ1-1; 9 bases match TRBD1. The CDR3 has 14 residues. V dropped 7 bases and J dropped 4; count of bases not matched to a gene: 7. Germline V CDR1 and CDR2: MNHEY, SVGAGI. CDR3 bases: TGTGCCAGCACTAAAGGACAGGGGAGCACTGAAGCTTTCTTT. It is translated as CASTKGQGSTEAFF.

The chain carries TRBV27 and TRBJ2-3, with 14 positions matching TRBD2. Germline CDR1 and CDR2: MNHEY and SMNVEV (reference sequence). The CDR3 runs 14 residues. Losses at the gene ends were 11 bases for V and 5 bases for J; bases not matched to a gene: 6. This CDR3 is CAAKGLAGVDTQYF. Here the CDR3 DNA reads TGTGCCGCTAAGGGACTAGCGGGAGTAGATACGCAGTATTTT.

CDR3 in amino acids: CASSLAHLAGRGSSYEQYF. DNA for the CDR3: TGTGCCAGCAGCTTAGCGCACTTAGCGGGAAGGGGAAGCTCCTACGAGCAGTACTTC. This chain uses TRBV7-9 with TRBJ2-7; 8 bases are shared with TRBD2. Trimming cost V 0 bases and J 0 bases; bases outside gene matches: 13. This CDR3 has 19 amino acids. Germline V gene sequence: CDR1 SEHNR, CDR2 FQNEAQ (reference sequence).

The genes are TRBV4-1 and TRBJ2-3, with TRBD1 as a possible D gene (5 bases). This CDR3 region has 18 residues. Trimming removed 2 bases at V and 6 bases at J, with 24 bases between. Germline CDR1 reads MGHRA; CDR2 reads YSYEKL. CDR3 loop: CASSQTRDLREGTDTQYF. In DNA, the CDR3 is TGCGCCAGCAGCCAAACCAGAGACCTCAGGGAAGGTACCGATACGCAGTATTTT.

Here the CDR3 reads CASSPLAGEQFF. In nucleotides, the CDR3 is TGTGCCAGCAGTCCCCTTGCGGGCGAGCAGTTCTTC. The chain recombines TRBV6-5 with TRBJ2-1, with a tentative D call TRBD2 (5 bases). Germline V gene sequence: CDR1 MNHEY, CDR2 SVGAGI. V was clipped by 5 bases and J by 10 bases, with 12 bases between them. The CDR3 is 12 residues long.

The chain recombines TRBV19 with TRBJ2-3; possible D gene TRBD1, 6 bases. Germline-derived CDR1 and CDR2 are LNHDA and SQIVND (reference sequence). V lost 4 bases to trimming and J lost 6 bases, with 11 bases between them. CDR3 length equals 13 residues. The CDR3 here is CASSTNRVDTQYF. The CDR3 bases are TGTGCCAGTAGTACCAACAGGGTGGATACGCAGTATTTT.

J is TRBJ1-6 and V is TRBV30, with D perhaps TRBD1 (5 bases). The CDR3 is 14 amino acids. Trimming removed 3 bases from V and 9 bases from J, with 15 bases in between. Germline V gene sequence: CDR1 GTSNPN, CDR2 SVGIG (reference sequence). CDR3 DNA sequence: TGTGCCTGGAGAAAGGACCTCGGGGGTTCACCCCTCCACTTT. It translates to CAWRKDLGGSPLHF.

The CDR3 bases are TGTGCCAGCAGCCCGGCAACGGGACTAGCGGGATTCTACGAGCAGTACTTC. This gives the protein CASSPATGLAGFYEQYF. The chain links TRBV9 to TRBJ2-7, with 13 bases lining up with TRBD2. The germline CDR1 and CDR2 sequences are SGDLS and YYNGEE. Trimming took 4 bases from V and 3 from J; bases not matched to a gene: 10. The CDR3 is 17 amino acids.

The rearrangement uses TRBV7-3 and TRBJ1-1, with TRBD1 matching 9 bases. Germline loops: CDR1 SGHTA, CDR2 FQGTGA. This CDR3 has 20 residues. Trimming cost V 2 bases and J 8 bases; bases outside gene matches: 24. CDR3 in DNA: TGTGCCAGCAGCTTATACCCATCGGGGCCTAGGGGACAGGGTTCCCGCGAAGCTTTCTTT. Translating it yields CASSLYPSGPRGQGSREAFF.

This clone has only one observation. The V call is TRBV7-2, the J call TRBJ2-7; the match to TRBD2 covers 7 bases. Losses at the gene ends were 2 bases for V and 4 bases for J; bases not matched to a gene: 5. Germline V CDR1 and CDR2: SGHTA, FQGNSA. The CDR3 has 14 residues. CDR3 nucleotide sequence: TGTGCCAGCAGCTTATCCGGCGGGAGATACGAGCAGTACTTC. Amino acids: CASSLSGGRYEQYF.

The rearrangement uses TRBV30 and TRBJ1-2; TRBD1 might be the D (5 bases). This CDR3 region has 11 residues. Deletions cut 5 bases from V and 5 bases from J, with 9 bases between. The germline CDR1 and CDR2 sequences are GTSNPN and SVGIG (reference sequence). In nucleotides, the CDR3 is TGTGCCTGGGCGGGACCGTATGGCTACACCTTC. This gives the protein CAWAGPYGYTF.

This clone was detected once. The same CDR3 arises from other DNA sequences in this sample as well. The J gene is TRBJ1-2, the V gene TRBV27, with TRBD1 as a possible D gene (5 bases). V was trimmed by 3 bases and J by 2 bases, leaving 10 bases between them. Germline lookup yields CDR1 MNHEY and CDR2 SMNVEV (reference sequence). The length of the CDR3 is 14 residues. This chain's CDR3 is CASSFGGGNYGYTF. In DNA, the CDR3 is TGTGCCAGCAGTTTCGGCGGGGGGAACTATGGCTACACCTTC.

The J gene is TRBJ1-1, the V gene TRBV7-9; 7 positions agree with TRBD1. CDR1 and CDR2 (germline): SEHNR, FQNEAQ (reference sequence). V gave up 5 bases and J gave up 3 bases; unmatched junction bases: 3. The CDR3 has 13 amino acids. The CDR3 coding sequence is TGTGCCAGCAGCGGAAGGGGGCACACTGAAGCTTTCTTT. It specifies CASSGRGHTEAFF.

The chain couples TRBV7-8 to TRBJ1-1; weak D call: TRBD1 (5 bases). The germline CDR1 and CDR2 sequences are SGHVS and FQNEAQ. The ends were cut back, 6 bases at V and 1 base at J, with 12 bases in the middle. The CDR3 runs 14 residues. The CDR3 protein is CASSLRQTNTEAFF. CDR3 DNA: TGTGCCAGCAGTTTGAGACAGACGAACACTGAAGCTTTCTTT.

V and J are TRBV6-1 and TRBJ1-5, with D possibly matching TRBD1 (5 bases). The V gene's germline CDR1 is MNHNS and CDR2 SASEGT. The CDR3 extends over 16 amino acids. Deletions cut 3 bases from V and 4 bases from J, with 16 bases between. In DNA form, the CDR3 reads TGTGCCAGCAGTGAGGGGGAGGGCCTTGGGAATCAGCCCCAGCATTTT. Protein product: CASSEGEGLGNQPQHF.

The chain carries TRBV13 and TRBJ1-1; 8 bases agree with TRBD1. This CDR3 contains 14 residues. Germline assignment: CDR1 PRHDT and CDR2 FYEKMQ (reference sequence). The trim removed 5 bases at V and 4 bases at J, leaving 6 bases unmatched. The CDR3 bases are TGTGCCAGCAGCAAACAGGGGGAGGGCACTGAAGCTTTCTTT. Translating gives CASSKQGEGTEAFF.

This clone was detected a few times. V usage is TRBV30 and J usage is TRBJ1-2; D is unresolved. The germline V gene encodes CDR1 GTSNPN and CDR2 SVGIG (reference sequence). The CDR3 is 11 amino acids. V lost 7 bases to trimming and J lost 8 bases, with 14 bases between them. CDR3: CAFQDLWGYTF. In DNA form, the CDR3 reads TGTGCCTTTCAGGACTTGTGGGGCTACACCTTC.

This sequence joins TRBV6-8 and TRBJ1-2, with D possibly matching TRBD1 (5 bases). The germline gives CDR1 MNHGY, CDR2 SAAAGT. Trimming left V 6 bases short and J 5 bases short, with 13 bases between. CDR3 size: 13 residues. CDR3 amino acids: CASSSTVLYGYTF. CDR3 DNA: TGTGCCAGCAGCTCGACAGTACTTTATGGCTACACCTTC.

The rearrangement uses TRBV4-2 and TRBJ1-2; 7 nucleotides match TRBD1. The germline CDR1 and CDR2 sequences are LGHNA and YNFKEQ. V was clipped by 2 bases and J by 0 bases; unmatched bases: 6. There are 16 residues in the CDR3. The CDR3, as DNA: TGTGCCAGCAGCCAACACATGGGACAGACTAACTATGGCTACACCTTC. It yields the protein CASSQHMGQTNYGYTF.

This clone was picked up one time. The chain combines TRBV7-6 with TRBJ2-1, with 8 bases lining up with TRBD2. Germline loops: CDR1 SGHVS, CDR2 FNYEAQ. This CDR3 is built from 14 residues. Losses at the gene ends were 2 bases for V and 4 bases for J; bases not matched to a gene: 1. The CDR3 region is CASSLSGGYNEQFF. CDR3 in DNA: TGTGCCAGCAGCTTATCGGGAGGGTACAATGAGCAGTTCTTC.

The rearrangement links TRBV6-5 to TRBJ1-1, with 7 bases identical to TRBD1. Germline assignment: CDR1 MNHEY and CDR2 SVGAGI. The CDR3 extends over 14 amino acids. Trimming took 6 bases from V and 4 from J; bases not matched to a gene: 8. The CDR3 is CASRSGQLGTEAFF. DNA of the CDR3: TGTGCCAGCAGGTCGGGACAGTTGGGCACTGAAGCTTTCTTT.

The chain combines TRBV6-5 with TRBJ2-5; TRBD2 might be the D (6 bases). CDR3 length equals 13 residues. Germline-derived CDR1 and CDR2 are MNHEY and SVGAGI. The ends were cut back, 4 bases at V and 5 bases at J, with 11 bases in the middle. For the CDR3, the DNA is TGTGCCAGCAGTTGGGAGGTTGGGGAGACCCAGTACTTC. Its translation is CASSWEVGETQYF.

This chain links TRBV5-1 with TRBJ1-4; no clear D gene. CDR1 and CDR2 (germline): SGHRS, YFSETQ. Deletions cut 0 bases from V and 4 bases from J, with 4 bases between. This CDR3 region has 13 residues. The CDR3 DNA reads as TGCGCCAGCAGCTTGGCGAGTAATGAAAAACTGTTTTTT. This sequence encodes CASSLASNEKLFF.

The chain combines TRBV2 with TRBJ1-3; 7 nucleotides align to TRBD1. The CDR3 is 13 amino acids. Germline CDR1 and CDR2: SNHLY and FYNNEI. V lost 10 bases and J lost 0; bases outside the gene matches: 3. CDR3 residues: CANRQGSGNTIYF. Here the CDR3 DNA reads TGTGCCAACCGACAGGGCTCTGGAAACACCATATATTTT.

This chain joins TRBV19 and TRBJ1-1; 7 bases fit TRBD1. From germline, CDR1 is LNHDA and CDR2 SQIVND (reference sequence). The CDR3 totals 16 residues. Losses at the gene ends were 5 bases for V and 1 base for J; bases not matched to a gene: 10. In DNA form, the CDR3 reads TGTGCCAGTAGTCCGTCGAGGGGACAGAAGAACACTGAAGCTTTCTTT. Encoded protein: CASSPSRGQKNTEAFF.